The clone carrying this T cell receptor beta chain has more than one count but fewer than ten. Its specificity is not known. The record originates from a study of regulatory T cells in long-lasting Graves disease. The study, taken as a whole, reports: Limited samples may have lowered accuracy. Preferential use of TRBV28, TRBJ1-2 and TRBJ2-5 was seen in persistent disease.

The germline V and J ends were trimmed by 2 bases and 0 bases, with 20 bases remaining between them. Germline CDR1 reads SGHRS; CDR2 reads YFSETQ. The CDR3 has 18 residues. In building TCR beta libraries, iRepertoire HTBI primers were used together with Arm-PCR of CDR3 regions. TCRdb called the multiplex PCR reads again in MiXCR, with one record for every CDR3 protein. The sample lists about 620,000 distinct CDR3 sequences; 16% were seen once. Time point described: newly diagnosed GD, antithyroid drugs for less than 3 months. RNA isolated from PBMCs was used to make the TCR library. The sample was also reused in another study, on T cells in Graves' hyperthyroidism and ophthalmopathy. That report adds: Diagnosing involved the use of clinical symptoms, serum thyroxine and TRAb, thyroid ultrasound and orbital computed tomography. HTBI primers were employed in a first-round RT-PCR of the TCR CDR3.

This clonotype was obtained from a woman aged 25 to 39 with Graves disease. This chain links TRBV5-1 with TRBJ1-1; no clear D. The sample in question was peripheral blood mononuclear cells (PBMCs), obtained at new diagnosis, from a patient treated with antithyroid drugs. CDR3 loop: CASSLGFGNSEMNTEAFF. The CDR3 bases are TGCGCCAGCAGCTTAGGGTTTGGTAACAGCGAAATGAACACTGAAGCTTTCTTT.